The 9 T cell receptor beta chains given below trace back to one sample, sequenced in a study of blood T cell repertoires in COVID-19. Some clones are missing from TCRdb's copy, which holds only in-frame ones; the method was immunoSEQ multiplex PCR. Counted here are roughly 140,000 clones, more than 70% occurring once; the ten biggest clones make up about 2.5%. Sequenced: peripheral blood. These receptors all stem from a human donor in a cohort sampled during active COVID-19.

This clone was observed once. The rearrangement joins TRBV6-1 to TRBJ1-4; D call uncertain. Germline CDR1 reads MNHNS; CDR2 reads SASEGT. The CDR3 extends over 16 amino acids. V lost 2 bases to trimming and J lost 0 bases, with 10 bases between them. CDR3 in DNA: TGTGCCAGCAGTGAAAGAAACTCCGCAACTAATGAAAAACTGTTTTTT. This sequence encodes CASSERNSATNEKLFF.

CDR3 protein: CASGHDSNHEQFF. The CDR3 DNA reads TGTGCTAGTGGTCACGACAGTAATCATGAGCAGTTCTTC. The chain recombines TRBV12-5 with TRBJ2-1; weak D call: TRBD1 (5 bases). V was clipped by 5 bases and J by 8 bases, with 13 bases between them. The CDR3 runs to 13 residues. Germline V gene lookup returns CDR1 LGHNT and CDR2 FRNRAP.

The chain carries TRBV28 and TRBJ1-1; D is perhaps TRBD1 (6 bases). From germline, CDR1 is MDHEN and CDR2 SYDVKM. The CDR3 contains 15 residues. With 4 bases removed from V and 0 bases from J, the gap between germline ends came to 12 bases. The CDR3 loop reads CASSSNRVMNTEAFF. CDR3 DNA sequence: TGTGCCAGCAGTTCAAACAGGGTCATGAACACTGAAGCTTTCTTT.

The genes are TRBV20-1 and TRBJ1-2; D remains ambiguous. The CDR3 covers 11 residues. V gave up 6 bases and J gave up 8 bases, with 13 bases separating them. Germline CDR1 reads DFQATT; CDR2 reads SNEGSKA (reference sequence). The CDR3: CSALLRSGYTF. CDR3 sequence (DNA): TGCAGTGCACTGCTGCGGAGCGGCTACACCTTC.

This chain connects TRBV19 to TRBJ1-4; 10 bases map to TRBD1. Germline V gene lookup returns CDR1 LNHDA and CDR2 SQIVND (reference sequence). V was pared by 5 bases and J by 8 bases, with 8 bases of the junction left unmatched. The CDR3 is made up of 15 amino acids. The DNA for the CDR3 is TGTGCCAGTAGTTGGCTGGGACAGGGGTTCGAAAAACTGTTTTTT. It codes for CASSWLGQGFEKLFF.

V is TRBV30 and J is TRBJ1-5, with D uncertain. Germline lookup yields CDR1 GTSNPN and CDR2 SVGIG (reference sequence). The CDR3 runs 13 residues. V lost 2 bases to trimming and J lost 7 bases, with 12 bases between them. The CDR3 nucleotides are TGTGCCTGGAGTCCGGGTGGAGGACAGCCCCAGCATTTT. Protein sequence: CAWSPGGGQPQHF.

J is TRBJ1-2 and V is TRBV19; 11 nucleotides align to TRBD1. V shed 9 bases, J shed 7 bases, and the junction held 10 bases outside the gene matches. The CDR3 has 14 residues. The V gene's germline CDR1 is LNHDA and CDR2 SQIVND (reference sequence). CDR3 protein: CASFTGTGGSGYTF. Written as DNA, the CDR3 is TGTGCCAGCTTCACCGGGACAGGGGGATCTGGCTACACCTTC.

In this sample, this clone turned up once. V gene TRBV6-2 or TRBV6-3 combines with J gene TRBJ2-2; tentative D call: TRBD1 (5 bases). Trimming left V 5 bases short and J 2 bases short, with 9 bases between. Germline V gives CDR1 MNHEY, CDR2 SVGEGT. This CDR3 comprises 14 residues. CDR3 amino acids: CASSPRVNTGELFF. The CDR3 coding sequence is TGTGCCAGCAGTCCCAGGGTTAACACCGGGGAGCTGTTTTTT.

V and J are TRBV6-6 and TRBJ2-7, with 12 nucleotides matching TRBD1. Germline V gene data show CDR1 as MNHNY and CDR2 as SVGAGI (reference sequence). V shed 4 bases and J 5 bases; nucleotides not matched to a gene: 3. This CDR3 has 14 residues. In nucleotides, the CDR3 is TGTGCCAGCAGTTCCGGGACAGGGGGCCACGAGCAGTACTTC. Translation: CASSSGTGGHEQYF.